Following are 32 T cell receptor beta chains from one sample sequenced in a study of blood T cells in healthy people across ages. It was with a sample-barcoded 5' primer and a J-beta primer mix that a second PCR of roughly 6 to 12 cycles was run. In TCRdb, the 5' RACE reads were re-called with MiXCR into one record per CDR3 protein. The data show some 780,000 distinct CDR3 sequences, 56% seen once. Input material: blood. The receptors come from a man aged 35-49 years in good health.

Worth noting for this clonotype: The junction and the germline gene differ at one end; a read error may be behind it. The chain employs TRBV29-1 and TRBJ2-1; no definite D call. Germline CDR1 is SQVTM and CDR2 is ANQGSEA. The CDR3 spans 13 residues. The CDR3 spells CSVGGIQYNERFF. As DNA, the CDR3 is TGCAGCGTTGGAGGAATCCAATACAATGAGCGGTTCTTC.

V usage is TRBV7-9 and J usage is TRBJ1-2; D is undetermined. From germline, CDR1 is SEHNR and CDR2 FQNEAQ (reference sequence). V was cut by 2 bases and J by 6 bases, with 10 bases left in between. The CDR3 length is 13 residues. This CDR3 is CASSLRPSHGYTF. CDR3 sequence (DNA): TGTGCCAGCAGCTTACGGCCTTCCCATGGCTACACCTTC.

This clonotype was seen more than once but under ten times. This rearrangement joins TRBV28 to TRBJ2-3; weak D call: TRBD2 (5 bases). Trimming took off 7 bases at V and 2 bases at J, with 16 bases between the two ends. This CDR3 comprises 15 residues. Germline V gene lookup returns CDR1 MDHEN and CDR2 SYDVKM. The CDR3 nucleotides are TGTGCCAGCACCCCGGGCCCGGGAAACACAGATACGCAGTATTTT. As protein: CASTPGPGNTDTQYF.

This clonotype was recorded a few times. The chain employs TRBV20-1 and TRBJ2-7; TRBD2 matches at 8 bases. The DNA matches TRBJ2-5 better at its end, which makes the J call doubtful. This CDR3 is 13 amino acids long. The germline gives CDR1 DFQATT, CDR2 SNEGSKA (reference sequence). The CDR3, as DNA: TGCAGTGCAGGAGGGACTAGACAAGAGACCCAGTACTTC. As protein: CSAGGTRQETQYF.

The genes are TRBV15 and TRBJ2-5; no reliable D call. This CDR3 contains 12 residues. Germline CDR1 LNHNV, CDR2 YYDKDF (reference sequence). Trimming left V 1 base short and J 11 bases short, with 11 bases between. The chain's CDR3 is CATSRGHGEQYF. CDR3 in DNA: TGTGCCACCAGCAGAGGACATGGTGAGCAGTACTTC.

The gene calls are TRBV5-1 and TRBJ2-5, with 9 bases aligning to TRBD1. CDR3 length: 16 amino acids. From germline, CDR1 is SGHRS and CDR2 YFSETQ. J gave up 5 bases and V 4 bases, and 12 bases lay outside the gene matches. The CDR3 spells CASSPPGTGKVETQYF. CDR3 DNA: TGCGCCAGCAGCCCCCCGGGGACAGGGAAGGTCGAGACCCAGTACTTC. Looking up the rest from reference TRBV5-1 and TRBJ2-5 gives the full variable domain: KAGVTQTPRYLIKTRGQQVTLSCSPISGHRSVSWYQQTPGQGLQFLFEYFSETQRNKGNFPGRFSGRQFSNSRSEMNVSTLELGDSALYLCASSPPGTGKVETQYFGPGTRLLVL.

The chain is built from TRBV12-3 or TRBV12-4 and TRBJ2-2; D remains unclear. The CDR3 spans 11 residues. V lost 8 bases and J 5 bases, leaving 6 bases between the germline ends. The CDR3 is CASARTGELFF. The CDR3 nucleotides read TGTGCCAGCGCCCGGACCGGGGAGCTGTTTTTT.

In its sample, this clonotype was seen a few times. V is TRBV6-5 and J is TRBJ2-1; 12 nucleotides line up with TRBD2. Germline trimming cut 6 bases from V and 1 base from J; bases unmatched to any gene: 4. Germline loops: CDR1 MNHEY, CDR2 SVGAGI. This CDR3 has 16 amino acids. The CDR3 nucleotides read TGTGCCAGCAGCCGAACTAGCGGGGGGTCCTACAATGAGCAGTTCTTC. It translates to CASSRTSGGSYNEQFF.

The V gene is TRBV2, the J gene TRBJ1-4, with 7 bases lining up with TRBD1. With 5 bases clipped from V and 8 bases from J, the junction kept 8 bases outside the gene matches. The CDR3 extends over 14 amino acids. The germline gives CDR1 SNHLY, CDR2 FYNNEI. The CDR3 bases are TGTGCCAGCAGTTTACAGGGGATAGGGGAAAAACTGTTTTTT. It codes for CASSLQGIGEKLFF.

CDR3 residues: CASSQTWGSHTWNYGYTF. DNA for the CDR3: TGTGCCAGCAGCCAAACCTGGGGGTCCCACACCTGGAACTATGGCTACACCTTC. The chain carries TRBV7-2 and TRBJ1-2, with D possibly being TRBD1 (5 bases). This CDR3 contains 18 residues. Germline V gene data show CDR1 as SGHTA and CDR2 as FQGNSA. Trimming shortened V by 5 bases and J by 2 bases, and 24 bases separated the two germline ends.

This chain joins TRBV4-3 and TRBJ2-1; D assignment may be TRBD1 or TRBD2 (5 bases each). Germline V lookup: CDR1 LGHNA, CDR2 YSLEER. The V gene lost 5 bases and the J gene lost 2 bases, with 13 bases spanning the gap. CDR3 length: 15 residues. CDR3 nucleotides: TGCGCCAGCAGCGGGGACGTAAAGACCTACAATGAGCAGTTCTTC. It is translated as CASSGDVKTYNEQFF.

The chain carries TRBV4-3 and TRBJ2-1; D could derive from TRBD1 or TRBD2 (5 bases each). Trimming stripped 1 base from V and 7 bases from J, with 14 bases between. This CDR3 has 15 amino acids. In germline, CDR1 is LGHNA, CDR2 YSLEER. The CDR3 region has the DNA TGCGCCAGCAGCCAAGTTTCGGGACCCCAAAATGAGCAGTTCTTC. Translated, it gives CASSQVSGPQNEQFF.

This CDR3 reads CASRQEEGTNTQYF. In nucleotides, the CDR3 is TGTGCCAGCAGGCAAGAGGAGGGGACAAATACGCAGTATTTT. The V call is TRBV6-6, the J call TRBJ2-3; D could derive from TRBD1 or TRBD2 (6 bases each). Germline V CDR1 and CDR2: MNHNY, SVGAGI (reference sequence). The CDR3 contains 14 residues. Trimming shortened V by 6 bases and J by 7 bases, and 17 bases separated the two germline ends.

This chain joins TRBV12-3 or TRBV12-4 and TRBJ2-3, with 13 bases matching TRBD2. This CDR3 is built from 15 residues. Trimming removed 6 bases from V and 9 bases from J; junction bases left unmatched: 9. CDR3 nucleotide sequence: TGTGCCAGCAGCCAAGGACTAGCGGGAGTCTACACGCAGTATTTT. Translated: CASSQGLAGVYTQYF.

The sample holds a few counts of this clonotype. The chain links TRBV3-1 to TRBJ1-6; TRBD1 might be the D (5 bases). The CDR3 has 13 residues. V gave up 4 bases and J gave up 8 bases, with 9 bases separating them. Germline V CDR1 and CDR2: LGHDT, YNNKEL (reference sequence). CDR3 nucleotides: TGTGCCAGCAGCCCAGGGAGGGATTCACCCCTCCACTTT. Translated: CASSPGRDSPLHF.

The chain employs TRBV3-1 and TRBJ2-5; 7 positions agree with TRBD2. This CDR3 contains 15 residues. The V and J ends lost 4 bases and 3 bases, in that order; junction bases with no gene match: 8. Germline CDR1 and CDR2: LGHDT and YNNKEL (reference sequence). Here the CDR3 reads CASSRAGAGEETQYF. CDR3 sequence (DNA): TGTGCCAGCAGCCGAGCAGGTGCGGGGGAAGAGACCCAGTACTTC.

This chain connects TRBV6-2 or TRBV6-3 to TRBJ2-1; the D gene is possibly TRBD2 (7 bases). Germline assignment: CDR1 MNHEY and CDR2 SVGEGT. V lost 7 bases, J lost 8 bases, and 18 bases lay in between. The length of the CDR3 is 14 residues. CDR3 nucleotides: TGTGCCAGCAACGTGGGAGGGGGGAGGGATGAGCAGTTCTTC. Protein: CASNVGGGRDEQFF.

The J gene is TRBJ2-1, the V gene TRBV5-1; TRBD2 matches at 7 bases. J lost 4 bases, V lost 6 bases, and 10 bases had no gene match. The CDR3 sequence is 15 residues long. From germline, CDR1 is SGHRS and CDR2 YFSETQ. CDR3 sequence reads: CASNSQRGTYNEQFF. In nucleotides, the CDR3 is TGCGCCAGCAACTCACAGCGGGGAACATACAATGAGCAGTTCTTC.

This clonotype was counted only a few times. The chain is built from TRBV7-8 and TRBJ2-5; 9 nucleotides line up with TRBD2. CDR1 and CDR2 from the germline V gene are SGHVS and FQNEAQ. J was trimmed by 0 bases and V by 5 bases; bases with no gene match: 4. The CDR3 is 15 amino acids. DNA for the CDR3: TGTGCCAGCAGCCGCGCGGGAGGGTACCAAGAGACCCAGTACTTC. Translation: CASSRAGGYQETQYF.

As for this clonotype: A read error may explain this, as a much larger clone is one base away. The CDR3 bases are TGTGCCACCTCGAGGGAGCGTTGGCAGTGTGAGCAGTACTTC. Translation gives CATSRERWQCEQYF. The V call is TRBV6-4, the J call TRBJ2-7, with D maybe TRBD2 (5 bases). The V end lost 10 bases, the J end lost 7 bases, and 23 bases lay between the germline ends. CDR1 and CDR2 (germline): MRHNA, SNTAGT. This CDR3 contains 14 residues.

V usage is TRBV7-8 and J usage is TRBJ2-1; a possible D gene is TRBD2 (7 bases). CDR1 SGHVS and CDR2 FQNEAQ come from the germline V gene. The CDR3 is 17 residues long. Trimming left V 2 bases short and J 2 bases short, with 16 bases between. The CDR3 loop is CASSLKGVRETYNEQFF. The CDR3 DNA reads as TGTGCCAGCAGCTTAAAGGGGGTGCGGGAGACCTACAATGAGCAGTTCTTC.

This clonotype was detected a few times. V is TRBV28 and J is TRBJ2-7; TRBD1 matches 10 bases. The V gene end was trimmed by 5 bases and the J gene end by 2 bases; junction bases not matched to a gene: 3. Germline loops: CDR1 MDHEN, CDR2 SYDVKM. The CDR3 is 14 residues long. As DNA, the CDR3 is TGTGCCAGCAGTGGGGGACAGGGGACCTACGAGCAGTACTTC. Translating it yields CASSGGQGTYEQYF.

The genes are TRBV27 and TRBJ2-1; TRBD1 matches at 10 bases. Trimming cost V 8 bases and J 4 bases; bases outside gene matches: 5. Per germline, CDR1 MNHEY and CDR2 SMNVEV (reference sequence). The CDR3 has 14 amino acids. DNA for the CDR3: TGTGCCAGCGGGGGACAGGGGATTTACAATGAGCAGTTCTTC. This encodes CASGGQGIYNEQFF.

CDR3 amino acids: CASTPLGGRSFF. Written as DNA, the CDR3 is TGTGCCAGCACCCCGTTAGGGGGGAGGTCTTTCTTT. The V and J genes are TRBV12-3 or TRBV12-4 and TRBJ1-1, with a weak D call TRBD1 (6 bases). This CDR3 is built from 12 residues. With 7 bases removed from V and 12 bases from J, the gap between germline ends came to 18 bases.

V usage is TRBV3-1 and J usage is TRBJ1-5; D remains ambiguous. The CDR3 extends over 15 amino acids. Germline CDR1 LGHDT, CDR2 YNNKEL (reference sequence). The ends were cut back, 4 bases at V and 0 bases at J, with 10 bases in the middle. The CDR3 DNA is TGTGCCAGCAGCCCCGGCCGGTATAGCAATCAGCCCCAGCATTTT. This sequence encodes CASSPGRYSNQPQHF.

This chain uses TRBV7-2 with TRBJ2-7, with 8 bases fitting TRBD2. The CDR3 totals 16 residues. The V gene's germline CDR1 is SGHTA and CDR2 FQGNSA. After removal of 4 bases from V and 2 bases from J, the junction contained 10 bases not matched to a gene. CDR3 in amino acids: CASSSLRAGGTYEQYF. CDR3 DNA: TGTGCCAGCAGCTCCCTCAGGGCGGGAGGAACCTACGAGCAGTACTTC.

The rearrangement uses TRBV6-5 and TRBJ2-5; the D is unclear. Matching the DNA end better, TRBJ2-7 makes the J call doubtful. CDR3 length: 13 amino acids. Germline V gene lookup returns CDR1 MNHEY and CDR2 SVGAGI. The CDR3 region is CASSYSTNYEQYF. The CDR3 region has the DNA TGTGCCAGCAGTTACTCAACCAACTACGAGCAGTACTTC.

The V gene is TRBV10-3, the J gene TRBJ2-2; D is unresolved. CDR3 size: 14 residues. Trimming pared 4 bases from V and 5 bases from J, leaving 11 bases between. In germline, CDR1 is ENHRY, CDR2 SYGVKD. The CDR3 DNA follows: TGTGCCATCAGTGCTGGCCCGCCAACCGGGGAGCTGTTTTTT. It is translated as CAISAGPPTGELFF.

V gene TRBV14 combines with J gene TRBJ2-3; 8 bases map to TRBD1. The V segment lost 2 bases and the J segment 3 bases; nucleotides outside the gene matches: 7. Germline V gives CDR1 SGHDN, CDR2 FVKESK. The CDR3 spans 16 residues. This CDR3 is CASSQSAGGLTDTQYF. CDR3 in DNA: TGTGCCAGCAGCCAATCGGCAGGGGGCTTGACAGATACGCAGTATTTT.

This clonotype was counted only a few times. This chain connects TRBV5-1 to TRBJ2-3; TRBD1 agrees at 9 bases. V was clipped by 5 bases and J by 5 bases; unmatched bases: 6. This CDR3 contains 14 residues. From germline, CDR1 is SGHRS and CDR2 YFSETQ. As DNA, the CDR3 is TGCGCCAGCAGAGGGACAGGGTATGGAGATACGCAGTATTTT. It codes for CASRGTGYGDTQYF. Complete variable domain (other parts from reference TRBV5-1 and TRBJ2-3): KAGVTQTPRYLIKTRGQQVTLSCSPISGHRSVSWYQQTPGQGLQFLFEYFSETQRNKGNFPGRFSGRQFSNSRSEMNVSTLELGDSALYLCASRGTGYGDTQYFGPGTRLTVL.

The chain is built from TRBV28 and TRBJ2-7, with 10 bases identical to TRBD2. V shed 5 bases and J 7 bases; nucleotides not matched to a gene: 14. CDR1 is MDHEN, CDR2 SYDVKM, per germline. The CDR3 is 16 residues long. The CDR3 protein is CASSRLAGAGLREQYF. As DNA, the CDR3 is TGTGCCAGCAGTCGGCTAGCGGGAGCCGGGTTGAGGGAGCAGTACTTC. The variable domain in full, completed from reference TRBV28 and TRBJ2-7, reads DVKVTQSSRYLVKRTGEKVFLECVQDMDHENMFWYRQDPGLGLRLIYFSYDVKMKEKGDIPEGYSVSREKKERFSLILESASTNQTSMYLCASSRLAGAGLREQYFGPGTRLTVT.

About this clonotype: A much larger clonotype is one base distant, so this may be a read error. The chain carries TRBV15 and TRBJ2-1; D ambiguous. Germline CDR1 reads LNHNV; CDR2 reads YYDKDF (reference sequence). V was cut by 5 bases and J by 5 bases, with 13 bases left in between. The CDR3 consists of 14 residues. CDR3 sequence reads: CATSGAGFDNEQFF. The DNA of the CDR3 is TGTGCCACCAGCGGAGCCGGTTTCGACAATGAGCAGTTCTTC.